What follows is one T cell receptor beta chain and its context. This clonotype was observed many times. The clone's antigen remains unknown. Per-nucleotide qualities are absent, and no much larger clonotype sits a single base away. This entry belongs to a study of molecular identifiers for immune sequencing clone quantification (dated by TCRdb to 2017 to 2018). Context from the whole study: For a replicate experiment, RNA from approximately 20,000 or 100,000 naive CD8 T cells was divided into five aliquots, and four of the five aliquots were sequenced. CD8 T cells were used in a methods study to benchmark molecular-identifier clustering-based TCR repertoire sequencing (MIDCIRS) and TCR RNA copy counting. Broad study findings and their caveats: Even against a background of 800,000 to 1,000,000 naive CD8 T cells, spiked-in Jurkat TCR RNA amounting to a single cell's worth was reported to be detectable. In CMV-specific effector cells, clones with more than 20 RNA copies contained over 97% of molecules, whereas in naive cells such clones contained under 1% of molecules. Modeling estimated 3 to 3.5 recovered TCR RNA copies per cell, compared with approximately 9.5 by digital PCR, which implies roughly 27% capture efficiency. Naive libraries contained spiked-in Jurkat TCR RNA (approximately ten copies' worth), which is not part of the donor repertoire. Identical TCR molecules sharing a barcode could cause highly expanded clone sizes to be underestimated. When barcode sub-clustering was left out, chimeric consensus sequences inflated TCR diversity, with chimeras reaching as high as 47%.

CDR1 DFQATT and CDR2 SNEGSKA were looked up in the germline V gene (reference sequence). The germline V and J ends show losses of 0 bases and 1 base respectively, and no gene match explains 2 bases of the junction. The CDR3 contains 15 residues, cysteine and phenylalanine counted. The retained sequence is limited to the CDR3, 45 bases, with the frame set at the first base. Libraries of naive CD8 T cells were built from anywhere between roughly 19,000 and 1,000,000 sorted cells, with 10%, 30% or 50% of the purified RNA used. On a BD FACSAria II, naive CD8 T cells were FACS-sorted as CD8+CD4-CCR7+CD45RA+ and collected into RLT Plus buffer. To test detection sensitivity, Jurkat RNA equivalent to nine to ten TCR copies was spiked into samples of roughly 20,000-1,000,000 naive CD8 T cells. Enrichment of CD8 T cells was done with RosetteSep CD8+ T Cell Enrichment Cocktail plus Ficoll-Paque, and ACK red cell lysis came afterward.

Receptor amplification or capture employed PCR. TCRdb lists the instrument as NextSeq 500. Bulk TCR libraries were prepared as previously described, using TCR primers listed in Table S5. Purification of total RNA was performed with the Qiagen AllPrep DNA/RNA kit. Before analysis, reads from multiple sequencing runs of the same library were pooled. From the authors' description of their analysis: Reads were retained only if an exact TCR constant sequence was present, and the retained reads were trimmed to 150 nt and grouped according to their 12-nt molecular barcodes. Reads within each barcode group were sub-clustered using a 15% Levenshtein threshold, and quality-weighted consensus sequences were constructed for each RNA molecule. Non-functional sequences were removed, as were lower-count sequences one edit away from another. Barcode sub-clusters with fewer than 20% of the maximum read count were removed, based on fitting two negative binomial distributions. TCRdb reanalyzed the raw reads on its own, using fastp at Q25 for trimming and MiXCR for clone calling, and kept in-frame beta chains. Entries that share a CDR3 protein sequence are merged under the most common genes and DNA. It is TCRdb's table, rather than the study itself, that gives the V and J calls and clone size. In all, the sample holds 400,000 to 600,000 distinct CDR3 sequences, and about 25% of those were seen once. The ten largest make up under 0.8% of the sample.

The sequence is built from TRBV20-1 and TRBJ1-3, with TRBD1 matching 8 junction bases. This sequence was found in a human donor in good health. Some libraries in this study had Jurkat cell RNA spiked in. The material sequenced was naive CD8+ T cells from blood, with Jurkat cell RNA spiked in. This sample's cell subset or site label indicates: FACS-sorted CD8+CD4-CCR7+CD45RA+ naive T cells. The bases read TGCAGTGCTAGAGATTGGGACAGGTCTGGAAACACCATATATTTT. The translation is CSARDWDRSGNTIYF.